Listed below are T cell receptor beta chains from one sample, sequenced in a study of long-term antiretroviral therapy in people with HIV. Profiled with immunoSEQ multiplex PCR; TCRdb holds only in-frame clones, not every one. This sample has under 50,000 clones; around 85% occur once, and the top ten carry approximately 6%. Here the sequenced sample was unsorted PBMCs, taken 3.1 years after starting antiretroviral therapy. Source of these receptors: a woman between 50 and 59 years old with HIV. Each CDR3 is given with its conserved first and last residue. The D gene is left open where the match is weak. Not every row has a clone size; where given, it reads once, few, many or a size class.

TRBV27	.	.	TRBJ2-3	CASSGSGTQYF	TGTGCCAGCAGTGGGTCGGGTACGCAGTATTTT
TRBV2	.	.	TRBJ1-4	CASRAYLATNEKLFF	TGTGCCAGCAGGGCATATCTTGCAACTAATGAAAAACTGTTTTTT
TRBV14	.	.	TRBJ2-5	CASSRGRETQYF	TGTGCCAGCAGTAGGGGTCGAGAGACCCAGTACTTC
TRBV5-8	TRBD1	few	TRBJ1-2	CASTKAGTGSAYTF	TGTGCCAGCACAAAGGCCGGGACAGGGAGCGCCTACACCTTC
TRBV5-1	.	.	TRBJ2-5	CASSLIGSEETQYF	TGCGCCAGCAGCTTGATAGGGAGCGAAGAGACCCAGTACTTC
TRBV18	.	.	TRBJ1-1	CASSPFSGRDTEAFF	TGTGCCAGCTCACCTTTTAGCGGCAGGGATACTGAAGCTTTCTTT
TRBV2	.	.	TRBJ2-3	CASRQGGATDTQYF	TGTGCCAGCAGACAGGGAGGGGCCACAGATACGCAGTATTTT
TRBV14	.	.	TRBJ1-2	CASSQDLGGYGGYTF	TGTGCCAGCAGCCAAGATTTGGGGGGGTACGGTGGCTACACCTTC
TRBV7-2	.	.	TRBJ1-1	CASSFLRGTEAFF	TGTGCCAGCAGCTTTCTGAGGGGGACTGAAGCTTTCTTT
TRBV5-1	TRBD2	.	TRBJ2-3	CASSLSGMSSQYF	TGCGCCAGCAGCTTAAGCGGGATGAGTTCGCAGTATTTT
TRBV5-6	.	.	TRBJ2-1	CASSLKGVVSYNEQFF	TGTGCCAGCAGCTTGAAGGGGGTTGTGTCCTACAATGAGCAGTTCTTC
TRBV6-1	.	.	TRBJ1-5	CASDIGANQPQHF	TGTGCCAGCGATATTGGGGCCAATCAGCCCCAGCATTTT
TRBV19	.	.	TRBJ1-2	CASSIEGWRLREGYTF	TGTGCCAGTAGTATCGAAGGTTGGCGATTGAGAGAAGGCTACACCTTC
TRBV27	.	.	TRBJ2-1	CASSSGRGDSSYNEQFF	TGTGCCAGCAGTTCCGGGCGCGGGGACAGCTCCTACAATGAGCAGTTCTTC
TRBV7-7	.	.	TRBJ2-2	CASSPGGLTGELFF	TGTGCTAGCAGCCCCGGAGGGCTCACCGGGGAGCTGTTTTTT
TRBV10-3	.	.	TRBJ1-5	CATAIAIENSNQPQHF	TGTGCCACCGCCATCGCAATAGAAAATAGCAATCAGCCCCAGCATTTT
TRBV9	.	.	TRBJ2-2	CASSQNTGELFF	TGTGCCAGCAGCCAGAACACCGGGGAGCTGTTTTTT
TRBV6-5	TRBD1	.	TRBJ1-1	CASSLRQGSTEAFF	TGTGCCAGCAGTCTTCGACAGGGCTCAACTGAAGCTTTCTTT
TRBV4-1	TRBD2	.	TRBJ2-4	CASSQGGGENIQYF	TGCGCCAGCAGCCAGGGGGGGGGAGAAAACATTCAGTACTTC
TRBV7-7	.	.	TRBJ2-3	CASSLNPAGPDTQYF	TGTGCTAGCAGCTTAAACCCCGCGGGGCCAGATACGCAGTATTTT
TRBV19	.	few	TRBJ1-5	CASSGQYFNQPQHF	TGTGCCAGCAGTGGACAGTACTTCAATCAGCCCCAGCATTTT
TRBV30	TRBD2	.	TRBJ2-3	CAWTLGLASTDTQYF	TGTGCCTGGACCCTGGGACTAGCCTCCACAGATACGCAGTATTTT
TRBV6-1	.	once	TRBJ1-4	CASDRTVNEKLFF	TGTGCCAGCGATAGGACAGTTAATGAAAAACTGTTTTTT
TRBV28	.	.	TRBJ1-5	CASSNDRGGQPQHF	TGTGCCAGCAGTAATGACAGAGGAGGCCAGCCCCAGCATTTT
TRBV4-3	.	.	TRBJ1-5	CASSPSPPGSNQPQHF	TGCGCCAGCAGCCCAAGTCCTCCCGGAAGCAATCAGCCCCAGCATTTT
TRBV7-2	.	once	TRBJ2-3	CASSRRGDPSTDTQYF	TGTGCCAGCAGTCGTCGGGGTGATCCTAGCACAGATACGCAGTATTTT
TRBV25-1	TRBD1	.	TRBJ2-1	CASSHRGNEQFF	TGTGCCAGCAGTCACAGGGGGAATGAGCAGTTCTTC
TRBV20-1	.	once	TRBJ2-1	CSARDGPEQFF	TGCAGTGCTAGAGATGGTCCTGAGCAGTTCTTC